These 10 T cell receptor beta chains share one sample of origin, sequenced in a study of response to subunit inactivated influenza vaccine. One entry per CDR3 protein results from TCRdb running MiXCR on the RT-PCR reads. The table records a few hundred thousand distinct CDR3 sequences, approximately 7.7% of them present only once. Sequencing was performed on PBMCs from blood, taken around 25 months after vaccination. The receptors stem from a man in his fifties or sixties who received an inactivated influenza vaccine.

CDR3 residues: CASTLQGLVPNEQFF. The CDR3 coding sequence is TGTGCCAGCACCCTTCAGGGACTAGTCCCCAATGAGCAGTTCTTC. J is TRBJ2-1 and V is TRBV12-3 or TRBV12-4, with 8 positions matching TRBD2. CDR3 length equals 15 residues. The ends lost 7 bases at V and 6 bases at J; junction bases unmatched: 11.

This clonotype was seen many times. The chain couples TRBV29-1 to TRBJ2-5; the D gene could be TRBD1 or TRBD2 (5 bases each). Per germline, CDR1 SQVTM and CDR2 ANQGSEA. With 7 bases removed from V and 1 base from J, the gap between germline ends came to 19 bases. The CDR3 contains 15 residues. The CDR3 DNA reads TGCAGCGGACGACCTGAACGGGGCACCCAAGAGACCCAGTACTTC. Encoded protein: CSGRPERGTQETQYF.

In the case of this clonotype: One end of the junction does not line up with germline, which may come from a read error. The chain joins TRBV6-5 to TRBJ2-7; tentatively, D is TRBD1 (7 bases). In germline, CDR1 is MNHEY, CDR2 SVGAGI. This CDR3 has 16 residues. Written as DNA, the CDR3 is TGTACCAGCAGTTACTCGGCGGGACAGCCCTCCTACGAGCAGTACTTC. It encodes CTSSYSAGQPSYEQYF.

Ten or more counts support this clonotype. V and J are TRBV27 and TRBJ2-5, with D possibly matching TRBD1 (6 bases). The V and J ends lost 6 bases and 0 bases respectively, with 14 bases between them. CDR1 and CDR2 from the germline V gene are MNHEY and SMNVEV (reference sequence). The CDR3 has 15 residues. This chain's CDR3 is CASSRRTAYQETQYF. CDR3 nucleotides: TGTGCCAGCAGCCGACGGACAGCTTACCAAGAGACCCAGTACTTC.

This clonotype was detected a few times. This sequence joins TRBV24-1 and TRBJ2-1; TRBD2 matches 9 bases. The V and J ends lost 0 bases and 6 bases, in that order; junction bases with no gene match: 20. CDR3 size: 21 residues. Per the germline V gene, CDR1 is KGHDR and CDR2 is SFDVKD. CDR3 sequence (DNA): TGTGCCACCAGTGATTTGAAGCCGGGGCTTTCCATGTATAGCGGGAGCAATGAGCAGTTCTTC. Translated: CATSDLKPGLSMYSGSNEQFF.

The CDR3 DNA reads as TGTGCCAGCTCACTACGACAGGGAACTAATGAAAAACTGTTTTTT. Translating gives CASSLRQGTNEKLFF. This chain links TRBV18 with TRBJ1-4, with 7 bases matching TRBD1. Germline V lookup: CDR1 KGHSH, CDR2 LQKENI. The junction had 3 bases not matched to a gene; V was cut back by 4 bases and J by 1 base. The CDR3 extends over 15 amino acids.

The gene calls are TRBV15 and TRBJ2-5; D is ambiguous. CDR3 length equals 15 residues. Germline CDR1 reads LNHNV; CDR2 reads YYDKDF (reference sequence). Trimming left V 0 bases short and J 1 base short, with 9 bases between. The CDR3 here is CATSRDRVPQETQYF. The CDR3, as DNA: TGTGCCACCAGCAGAGATCGTGTACCCCAAGAGACCCAGTACTTC.

This clonotype appeared many times. The chain recombines TRBV10-3 with TRBJ1-1, with a possible D match to TRBD1 (6 bases). Trimming stripped 9 bases from V and 0 bases from J, with 14 bases between. This CDR3 is 14 amino acids long. Per the germline V gene, CDR1 is ENHRY and CDR2 is SYGVKD. CDR3 region: CAIGDRKMNTEAFF. The CDR3, as DNA: TGTGCCATTGGAGACAGGAAAATGAACACTGAAGCTTTCTTT.

In its sample, this clonotype was seen many times. The chain couples TRBV24-1 to TRBJ2-7; 8 bases fit TRBD1. V gave up 9 bases and J gave up 3 bases; unmatched junction bases: 3. The CDR3 has 12 amino acids. Looked up from germline, CDR1 is KGHDR and CDR2 is SFDVKD. The CDR3 loop reads CATGDRNYEQYF. The CDR3 region has the DNA TGTGCCACCGGGGACAGGAACTACGAGCAGTACTTC.

This clonotype was seen at least ten times. The chain employs TRBV7-9 and TRBJ1-6, with 7 bases identical to TRBD1. The germline CDR1 and CDR2 sequences are SEHNR and FQNEAQ (reference sequence). The CDR3 length is 14 residues. J gave up 7 bases and V 3 bases, and 3 bases lay outside the gene matches. The CDR3 bases are TGTGCCAGCAGCTTGACAGGGTGGAATTCACCCCTCCACTTT. It specifies CASSLTGWNSPLHF.